This T cell receptor beta chain comes out of a study of OX40 agonist ivuxolimab in advanced cancers. About the study: It was permissible to have had prior anti-PD-1, anti-PD-L1 or anti-CTLA-4 therapy, and around 40% had some.

Data came from immunoSEQ multiplex PCR; TCRdb stores just in-frame clones and leaves some out. This sample has tens of thousands of clones; 91% occur once, and the top ten carry about 2.4%. The germline V gene has CDR1 SGHTA and CDR2 FQGTGA. After removal of 5 bases from V and 10 bases from J, the junction contained 11 bases not matched to a gene. This CDR3 is built from 15 residues. As concerns this clone: Its antigen is as yet unknown.

The study's findings and limits: Relatively little clonal expansion, among the lowest observed, appeared in partial responders at 0.1-3.0 mg/kg.

The chain recombines TRBV7-3 with TRBJ2-1, with 10 bases that match TRBD2. The material was CD4+ or CD8+ T cells sorted from blood, obtained in a trial of the OX40 agonist ivuxolimab. This TCR came from an adult with an advanced solid tumor such as melanoma, head and neck, liver or kidney cancer. The CDR3 sequence is CASSPSGTSVGEQFF. In DNA, the CDR3 is TGTGCCAGCAGCCCCTCCGGGACTAGCGTAGGAGAGCAGTTCTTC.